The rows below give T cell receptor beta chains drawn from one sample of a study of T-cell memory formation after mild COVID-19. Via MiXCR, TCRdb re-called the 5' RACE reads, giving one row per CDR3 protein. The sample includes about 140,000 distinct CDR3 sequences, 14% of them seen just once. Sequencing was performed on PBMCs or a T cell subset sorted from them (not recorded which). The source of these receptors is an adult woman who had mild COVID-19 (a few samples of this study predate the infection). Cell type and time point are not known. Both conserved end residues are part of each CDR3. Each record gives: clone size, V gene, D gene, J gene, CDR3 DNA, CDR3 protein. D genes are given only for firm matches. Expanded clones get a size class; other rows say once, few or many, or leave the size out.

>few|TRBV10-3|TRBD1|TRBJ1-6
TGTGCCATCAGGCCCGACAGGGGCCGGGGGGATTCACCCCTCCACTTT
CAIRPDRGRGDSPLHF
>NA|TRBV2|NA|TRBJ2-3
TGTGCCAGCATGGGGTGGGCCGGTAGCACAGATACGCAGTATTTT
CASMGWAGSTDTQYF
>many|TRBV6-1|NA|TRBJ2-7
TGTGCCAGCTCCCGGGACTCGACCTACGAGCAGTACTTC
CASSRDSTYEQYF
>NA|TRBV14|NA|TRBJ1-1
TGTGCCAGCAGCCAATACTTGGTTGACTTCCCGAACACTGAAGCTTTCTTT
CASSQYLVDFPNTEAFF
>NA|TRBV30|NA|TRBJ2-1
TGTGCCTGGATGGACGGAGGCAATGAGCAGTTCTTC
CAWMDGGNEQFF
>few|TRBV4-1|NA|TRBJ2-1
TGCGCCAGCAGCGCGGCCCAGGGGACCTACAATGAGCAGTTCTTC
CASSAAQGTYNEQFF
>NA|TRBV7-8|NA|TRBJ2-1
TGTGCCAGCAGACCGGGATTGGGCAATGAGCAGTTCTTC
CASRPGLGNEQFF
>NA|TRBV25-1|TRBD1|TRBJ2-7
TGTGCCAGCAGGGGTAGACAGGGGGAAGAGCAGTACTTC
CASRGRQGEEQYF
>NA|TRBV12-3/TRBV12-4|NA|TRBJ2-7
TGTGCCAGCAGTTTTGGGGCTAACTCCTACGAGCAGTACTTC
CASSFGANSYEQYF
>NA|TRBV7-9|NA|TRBJ1-1
TGTGCCAGCAGCCCCGTTATGAACACTGAAGCTTTCTTT
CASSPVMNTEAFF
>few|TRBV7-3|TRBD2|TRBJ2-1
TGTGCCAGCAGCTTAAAAGGACTAGCGGGGAAATACAATGAGCAGTTCTTC
CASSLKGLAGKYNEQFF
>many|TRBV7-3|TRBD2|TRBJ2-3
TGTGCCAGCAGCCTGGGGCCTAGCGGCCTTAGCACAGATACGCAGTATTTT
CASSLGPSGLSTDTQYF
>few|TRBV9|TRBD2|TRBJ2-3
TGTGCCAGCAGCGACCGGGGGGCAGATACGCAGTATTTT
CASSDRGADTQYF
>few|TRBV5-4|TRBD2|TRBJ2-3
TGTGCCAGCAGCTTTGCGGGGGGCACAGATACGCAGTATTTT
CASSFAGGTDTQYF
>few|TRBV12-3/TRBV12-4|NA|TRBJ2-2
TGTGCCAGCAGGTCTGGCCTCAGTGGTCCCGGGGAGCTGTTTTTT
CASRSGLSGPGELFF
>NA|TRBV5-1|TRBD1|TRBJ1-6
TGCGCCAGCAGCTTGGGACAGGGGGAACTAAATTCACCCCTCCACTTT
CASSLGQGELNSPLHF
>few|TRBV4-2|NA|TRBJ1-2
TGTGCCAGCAGCCAAGGCGATGGCTACACCTTC
CASSQGDGYTF
>few|TRBV24-1|NA|TRBJ2-2
TGTGCCGCGGCCGGAGGGAACACCGGGGAGCTGTTTTTT
CAAAGGNTGELFF
>few|TRBV15|NA|TRBJ2-1
TGTGCCACCAGTCCGGGACTCGATTCCAATGAGCAGTTCTTC
CATSPGLDSNEQFF
>NA|TRBV5-6|NA|TRBJ1-1
TGTGCCAGCAGCAGAAGGACAGCGACTGAAGCTTTCTTT
CASSRRTATEAFF
>NA|TRBV12-3/TRBV12-4|TRBD2|TRBJ2-2
TGTGCCAGCAGTCCCCGGACTAGCGGGAATTGGTTCAACACCGGGGAGCTGTTTTTT
CASSPRTSGNWFNTGELFF
>NA|TRBV7-2|NA|TRBJ2-2
TGTGCCAGCAGCTTAACGACAGGTTACACCGGGGAGCTGTTTTTT
CASSLTTGYTGELFF
>few|TRBV19|NA|TRBJ2-5
TGTGCCAGTAGTTCCGGTGGGGCCCTCCTGGAGACCCAGTACTTC
CASSSGGALLETQYF
>many|TRBV7-6|NA|TRBJ2-4
TGTGCCAGCAGCCCAACTAGAGTGTCGACCCAAAACATTCAGTACTTC
CASSPTRVSTQNIQYF
>few|TRBV2|NA|TRBJ2-1
TGTGCCAGCAGTCAGGGGAGTGAGCAGTTCTTC
CASSQGSEQFF
>NA|TRBV10-3|NA|TRBJ1-5
TGTGCCATACAGAGACAAGGCAATCAGCCCCAGCATTTT
CAIQRQGNQPQHF
>NA|TRBV3-1|TRBD1|TRBJ1-1
TGTGCCAGCAGCTCCCCGGCCAGGGGGGAAACTGAAGCTTTCTTT
CASSSPARGETEAFF
>few|TRBV12-3/TRBV12-4|NA|TRBJ2-7
TGTGCCAGCAGTTTCTTTGCGGGCGAGCAGTACTTC
CASSFFAGEQYF
>few|TRBV7-2|NA|TRBJ1-1
TGTGCCAGCGGGGTGGACATCCGATTGGGGATTGAAGCTTTCTTT
CASGVDIRLGIEAFF
>NA|TRBV29-1|TRBD2|TRBJ2-1
TGCAGCGTTGACGGGAGGGCGTACAATGAGCAGTTCTTC
CSVDGRAYNEQFF
>few|TRBV7-2|NA|TRBJ1-1
TGTGCCAGCGGGGTGGACATCCGATTGGGGACTGAAGCTTTCTTT
CASGVDIRLGTEAFF
>NA|TRBV11-2|NA|TRBJ1-1
TGTGCCAGCAGCCCGTTCGATGTGGGCACTGAAGCTTTCTTT
CASSPFDVGTEAFF
>many|TRBV6-5|NA|TRBJ2-5
TGTGCCAGCAGTAGAACGGGGCGCGACCAAGAGACCCAGTACTTC
CASSRTGRDQETQYF
>NA|TRBV7-9|TRBD2|TRBJ2-3
TGTGCCAGCAGCCTCCGGGGGGACACAGATACGCAGTATTTT
CASSLRGDTDTQYF
>NA|TRBV5-1|TRBD1|TRBJ2-3
TGCGCCAGCAGCTTCGGGACAGCAAGCACAGATACGCAGTATTTT
CASSFGTASTDTQYF
>few|TRBV7-2|TRBD1|TRBJ2-3
TGTGCCAGCAGCTTTGGTCGGACAGGGGGTACAGATACGCAGTATTTT
CASSFGRTGGTDTQYF
>NA|TRBV6-5|TRBD1|TRBJ1-1
TGTGCCAGCAGTTACGCCAGGGGGAACACTGAAGCTTTATTT
CASSYARGNTEALF
>many|TRBV5-1|NA|TRBJ2-7
TGCGCCAGCAGCCCCGAATCCCGCCGTTACGAGCAGTACTTC
CASSPESRRYEQYF
>few|TRBV24-1|NA|TRBJ2-7
TGTGCCACCAGTGACTATTACGAGCAGTACTTC
CATSDYYEQYF
>few|TRBV3-1|NA|TRBJ1-1
TGTGCCAGCAGTGACCAAGGACCGTCGAGATGGGAAGCTTTCTTT
CASSDQGPSRWEAFF
>NA|TRBV4-1|TRBD1|TRBJ2-7
TGCGCCAGCAGCCGGGGACAGACCTACGAGCAGTACTTC
CASSRGQTYEQYF
>NA|TRBV9|NA|TRBJ2-2
TGTGCCAGCAGCACCCGACAGGTCCTGAACACCGGGGAGCTGTTTTTT
CASSTRQVLNTGELFF
>few|TRBV3-1|TRBD2|TRBJ2-1
TGTGCCAGCAGCCAAGACCCGGGACTAGGGCCTTACAATGAGCAGTTCTTC
CASSQDPGLGPYNEQFF